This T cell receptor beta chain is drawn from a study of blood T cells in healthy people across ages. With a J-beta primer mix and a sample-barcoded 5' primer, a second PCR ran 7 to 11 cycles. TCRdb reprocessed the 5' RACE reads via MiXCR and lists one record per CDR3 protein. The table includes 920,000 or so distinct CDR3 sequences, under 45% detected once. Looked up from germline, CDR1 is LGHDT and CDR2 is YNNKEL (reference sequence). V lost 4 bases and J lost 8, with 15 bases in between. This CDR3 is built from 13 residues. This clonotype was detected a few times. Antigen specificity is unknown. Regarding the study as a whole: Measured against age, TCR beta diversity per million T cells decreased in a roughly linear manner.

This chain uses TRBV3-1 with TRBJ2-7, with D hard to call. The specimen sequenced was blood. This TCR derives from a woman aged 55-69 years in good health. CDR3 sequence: CASSPLRKAQQYF. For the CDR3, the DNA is TGTGCCAGCAGCCCCCTAAGGAAGGCCCAGCAGTACTTC.